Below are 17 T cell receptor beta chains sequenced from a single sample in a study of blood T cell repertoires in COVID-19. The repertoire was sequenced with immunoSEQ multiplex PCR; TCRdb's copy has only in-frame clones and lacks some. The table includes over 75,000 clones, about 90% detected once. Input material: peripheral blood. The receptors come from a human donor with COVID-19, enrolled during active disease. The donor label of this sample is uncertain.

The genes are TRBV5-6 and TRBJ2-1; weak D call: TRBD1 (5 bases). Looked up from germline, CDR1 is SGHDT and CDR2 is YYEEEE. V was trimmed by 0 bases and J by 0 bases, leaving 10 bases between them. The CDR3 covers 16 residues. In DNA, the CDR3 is TGTGCCAGCAGCTTGGACAGGACGAGCTCCTACAATGAGCAGTTCTTC. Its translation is CASSLDRTSSYNEQFF.

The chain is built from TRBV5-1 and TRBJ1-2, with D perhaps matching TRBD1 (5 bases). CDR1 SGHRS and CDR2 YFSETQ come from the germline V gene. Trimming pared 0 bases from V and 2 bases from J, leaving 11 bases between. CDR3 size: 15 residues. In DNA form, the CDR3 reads TGCGCCAGCAGCTTGGCCTCCAGGGCCAACTATGGCTACACCTTC. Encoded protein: CASSLASRANYGYTF.

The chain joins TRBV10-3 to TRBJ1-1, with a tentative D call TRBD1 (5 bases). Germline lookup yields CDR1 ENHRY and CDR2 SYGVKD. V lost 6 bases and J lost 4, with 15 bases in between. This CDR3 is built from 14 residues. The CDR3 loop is CAISDYQGGTEAFF. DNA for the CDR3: TGTGCCATCAGCGACTATCAGGGAGGCACTGAAGCTTTCTTT.

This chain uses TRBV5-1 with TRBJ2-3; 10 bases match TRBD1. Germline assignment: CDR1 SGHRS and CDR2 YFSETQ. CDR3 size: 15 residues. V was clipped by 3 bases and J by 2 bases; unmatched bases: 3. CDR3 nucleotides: TGCGCCAGCAGCTCGGGACAGGGGTTCACAGATACGCAGTATTTT. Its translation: CASSSGQGFTDTQYF.

The CDR3, as DNA: TGCGCCAGCAGCCCCGGCGACAGGGGGTCCAGTGGCTACACCTTC. This translates into CASSPGDRGSSGYTF. The rearrangement joins TRBV4-1 to TRBJ1-2; 9 bases line up with TRBD1. Germline trimming cut 4 bases from V and 7 bases from J; bases unmatched to any gene: 10. The CDR3 length is 15 residues. Germline assignment: CDR1 MGHRA and CDR2 YSYEKL.

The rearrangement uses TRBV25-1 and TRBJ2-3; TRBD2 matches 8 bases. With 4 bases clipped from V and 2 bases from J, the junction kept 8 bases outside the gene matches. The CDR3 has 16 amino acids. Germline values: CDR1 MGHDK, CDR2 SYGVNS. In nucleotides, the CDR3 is TGTGCCAGCAGTGGGTTGACTAGCGAAATCACAGATACGCAGTATTTT. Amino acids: CASSGLTSEITDTQYF.

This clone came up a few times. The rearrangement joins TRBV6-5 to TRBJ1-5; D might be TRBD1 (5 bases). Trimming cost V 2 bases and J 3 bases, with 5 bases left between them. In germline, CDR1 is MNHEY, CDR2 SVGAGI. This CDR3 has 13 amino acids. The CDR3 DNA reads TGTGCCAGCAGTTACGGACACAATCAGCCCCAGCATTTT. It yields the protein CASSYGHNQPQHF.

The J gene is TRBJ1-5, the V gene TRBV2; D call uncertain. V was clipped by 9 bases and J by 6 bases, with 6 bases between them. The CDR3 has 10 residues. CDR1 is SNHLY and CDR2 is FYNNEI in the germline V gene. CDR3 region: CARESQPQHF. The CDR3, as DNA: TGTGCCAGGGAGAGTCAGCCCCAGCATTTT.

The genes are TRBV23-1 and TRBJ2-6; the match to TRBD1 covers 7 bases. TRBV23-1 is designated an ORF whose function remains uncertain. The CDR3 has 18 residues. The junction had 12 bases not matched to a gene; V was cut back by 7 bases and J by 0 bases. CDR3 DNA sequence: TGCGCCAGCAAGAGACGGGACAGTGATTGCTCTGGGGCCAACGTCCTGACTTTC. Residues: CASKRRDSDCSGANVLTF.

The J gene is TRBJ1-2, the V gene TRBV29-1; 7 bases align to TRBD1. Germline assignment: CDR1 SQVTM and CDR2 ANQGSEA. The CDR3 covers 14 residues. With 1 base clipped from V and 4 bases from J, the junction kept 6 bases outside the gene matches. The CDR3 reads CSVEGQAGGYGYTF. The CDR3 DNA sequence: TGCAGCGTTGAAGGTCAGGCAGGGGGCTATGGCTACACCTTC.

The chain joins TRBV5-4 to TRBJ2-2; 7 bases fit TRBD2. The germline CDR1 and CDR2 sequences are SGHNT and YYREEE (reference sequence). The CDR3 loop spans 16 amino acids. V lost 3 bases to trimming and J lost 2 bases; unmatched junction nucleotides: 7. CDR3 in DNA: TGTGCCAGCAGCTCCCGTCTAGCGGCCAACACCGGGGAGCTGTTTTTT. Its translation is CASSSRLAANTGELFF.

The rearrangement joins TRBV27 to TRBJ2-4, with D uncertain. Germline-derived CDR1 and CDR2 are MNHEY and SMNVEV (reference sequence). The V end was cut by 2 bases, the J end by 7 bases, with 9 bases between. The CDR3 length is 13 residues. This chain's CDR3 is CASSLRTSNIQYF. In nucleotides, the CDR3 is TGTGCCAGCAGTTTAAGAACATCGAACATTCAGTACTTC.

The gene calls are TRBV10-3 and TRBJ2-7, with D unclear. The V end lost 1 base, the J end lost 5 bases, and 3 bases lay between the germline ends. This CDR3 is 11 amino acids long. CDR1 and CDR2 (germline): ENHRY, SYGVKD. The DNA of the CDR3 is TGTGCCATCAGTGAGTTAAACGAGCAGTACTTC. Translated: CAISELNEQYF.

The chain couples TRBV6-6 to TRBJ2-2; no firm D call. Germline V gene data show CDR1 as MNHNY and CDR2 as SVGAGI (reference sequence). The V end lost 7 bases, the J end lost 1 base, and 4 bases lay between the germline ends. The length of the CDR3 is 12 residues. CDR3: CASIQNTGELFF. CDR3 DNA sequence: TGTGCCAGCATACAGAACACCGGGGAGCTGTTTTTT.

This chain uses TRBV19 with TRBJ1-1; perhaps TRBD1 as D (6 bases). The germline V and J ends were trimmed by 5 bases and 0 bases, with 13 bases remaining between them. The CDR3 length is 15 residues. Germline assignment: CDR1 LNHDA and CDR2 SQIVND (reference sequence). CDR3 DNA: TGTGCCAGTAGTCCTCGACAGGACCTGAACACTGAAGCTTTCTTT. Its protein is CASSPRQDLNTEAFF.

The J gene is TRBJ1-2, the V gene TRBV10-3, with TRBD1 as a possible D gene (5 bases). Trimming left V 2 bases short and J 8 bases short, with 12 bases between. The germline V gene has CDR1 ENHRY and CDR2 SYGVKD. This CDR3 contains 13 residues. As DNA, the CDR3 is TGTGCCATCAGTGAGGGTACAGGCGGAGGCTACACCTTC. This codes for CAISEGTGGGYTF.

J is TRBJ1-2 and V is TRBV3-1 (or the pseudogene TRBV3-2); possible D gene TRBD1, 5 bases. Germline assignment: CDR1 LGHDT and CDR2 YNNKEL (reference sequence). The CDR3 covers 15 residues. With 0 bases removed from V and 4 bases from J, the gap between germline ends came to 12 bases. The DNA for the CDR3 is TGTGCCAGCAGCCAAGACGCAGGGAGGACCTATGGCTACACCTTC. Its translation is CASSQDAGRTYGYTF.